This T cell receptor (beta chain) was sequenced during a study of CD8+ T cells in alopecia areata. Findings and caveats of the study: Clonality in lesional scalp, especially alopecia totalis/universalis, exceeded that of normal scalp. It was less clear whether patients shared TCRs than it was in mice, possibly because of HLA.

This sample's treatment: oral pan-JAK inhibitor, 5-10 mg twice daily. Alopecia areata patients provided lesional scalp punch biopsies and peripheral blood. Germline CDR1 is SGHTA and CDR2 is FQGNSA. The ends lost 5 bases at V and 2 bases at J; junction bases unmatched: 6. This CDR3 region has 16 residues. The sequencing template was cDNA reverse transcribed from extracted RNA. Sequencing used immunoSEQ multiplex PCR; TCRdb keeps in-frame clones, though not all of them. Of some 190,000 clones detected, 45% to 75% appear once; the ten largest clones hold around 0.69%. Notes on this clone: Its antigen is undetermined.

This chain uses TRBV7-2 with TRBJ2-5, with 12 bases aligning to TRBD2. The sequencing used CD4+ T cells sorted from blood, collected at week 4, from a patient treated with tofacitinib. The TCR sequence derives from a human donor with alopecia areata. Here the CDR3 DNA reads TGTGCCAGCAGCATGGGGACTAGCGGGTCACAAGAGACCCAGTACTTC. It specifies CASSMGTSGSQETQYF.